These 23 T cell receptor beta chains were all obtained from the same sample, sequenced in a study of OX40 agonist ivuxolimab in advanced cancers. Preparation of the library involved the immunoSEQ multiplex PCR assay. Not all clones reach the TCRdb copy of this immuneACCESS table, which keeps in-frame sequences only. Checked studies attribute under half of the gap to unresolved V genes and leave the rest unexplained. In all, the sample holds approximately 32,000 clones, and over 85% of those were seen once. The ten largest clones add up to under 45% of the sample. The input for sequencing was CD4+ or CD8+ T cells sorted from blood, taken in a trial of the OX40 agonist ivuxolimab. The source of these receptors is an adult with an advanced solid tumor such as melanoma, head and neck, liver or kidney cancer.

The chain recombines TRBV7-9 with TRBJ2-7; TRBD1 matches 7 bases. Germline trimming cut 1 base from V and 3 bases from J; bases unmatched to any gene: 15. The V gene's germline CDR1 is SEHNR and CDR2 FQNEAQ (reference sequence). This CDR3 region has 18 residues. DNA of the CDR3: TGTGCCAGCAGCTTAGTACTCCCTGTGGACAACAGGGGCTACGAGCAGTACTTC. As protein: CASSLVLPVDNRGYEQYF.

This chain's CDR3 is CASSLSIGDYEQYF. CDR3 DNA: TGTGCCAGCAGCTTAAGTATAGGAGACTACGAGCAGTACTTC. V gene TRBV7-2 combines with J gene TRBJ2-7, with D hard to call. CDR1 SGHTA and CDR2 FQGNSA come from the germline V gene. CDR3 size: 14 residues. The V end lost 2 bases, the J end lost 3 bases, and 11 bases lay between the germline ends.

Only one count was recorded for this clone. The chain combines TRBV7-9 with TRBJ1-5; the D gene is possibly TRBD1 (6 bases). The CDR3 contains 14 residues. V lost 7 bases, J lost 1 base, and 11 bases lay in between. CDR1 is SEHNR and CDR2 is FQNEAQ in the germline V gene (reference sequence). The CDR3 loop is CASTGQGSNQPQHF. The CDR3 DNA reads TGTGCCAGCACCGGCCAGGGGAGCAATCAGCCCCAGCATTTT. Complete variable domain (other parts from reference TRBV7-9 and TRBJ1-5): DTGVSQNPRHKITKRGQNVTFRCDPISEHNRLYWYRQTLGQGPEFLTYFQNEAQLEKSRLLSDRFSAERPKGSFSTLEIQRTEQGDSAMYLCASTGQGSNQPQHFGDGTRLSIL.

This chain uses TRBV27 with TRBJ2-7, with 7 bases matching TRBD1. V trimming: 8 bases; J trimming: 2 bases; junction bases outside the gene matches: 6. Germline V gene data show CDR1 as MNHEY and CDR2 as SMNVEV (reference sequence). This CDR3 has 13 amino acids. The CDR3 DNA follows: TGTGCCAGCGGTGCCCAGGGGGCCTACGAGCAGTACTTC. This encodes CASGAQGAYEQYF.

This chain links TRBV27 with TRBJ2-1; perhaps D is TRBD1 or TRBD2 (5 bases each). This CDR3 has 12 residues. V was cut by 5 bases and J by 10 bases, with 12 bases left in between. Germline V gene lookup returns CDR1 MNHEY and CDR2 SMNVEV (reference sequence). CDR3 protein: CASSTGAVEQFF. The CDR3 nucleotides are TGTGCCAGCAGTACCGGGGCAGTCGAGCAGTTCTTC.

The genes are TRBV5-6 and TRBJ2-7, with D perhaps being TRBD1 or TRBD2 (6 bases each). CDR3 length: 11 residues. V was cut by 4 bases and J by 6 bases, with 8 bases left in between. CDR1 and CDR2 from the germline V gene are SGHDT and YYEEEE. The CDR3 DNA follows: TGTGCCAGCAGCGGAGGGGGCGAGCAGTACTTC. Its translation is CASSGGGEQYF.

The CDR3 protein is CASSLGTGGPDEQYF. The CDR3 region has the DNA TGTGCCAGCAGCTTAGGGACAGGGGGCCCCGATGAGCAGTACTTC. V and J are TRBV7-3 and TRBJ2-7; TRBD1 agrees at 12 bases. CDR1 is SGHTA and CDR2 is FQGTGA in the germline V gene. V lost 2 bases and J lost 7; bases outside the gene matches: 6. The CDR3 totals 15 residues.

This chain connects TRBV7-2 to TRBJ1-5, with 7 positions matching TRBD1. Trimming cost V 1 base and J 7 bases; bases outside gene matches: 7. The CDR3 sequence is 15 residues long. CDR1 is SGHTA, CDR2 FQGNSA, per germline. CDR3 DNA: TGTGCCAGCAGCTTAGAGACAGGGCTGGGGCAGCCCCAGCATTTT. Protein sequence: CASSLETGLGQPQHF.

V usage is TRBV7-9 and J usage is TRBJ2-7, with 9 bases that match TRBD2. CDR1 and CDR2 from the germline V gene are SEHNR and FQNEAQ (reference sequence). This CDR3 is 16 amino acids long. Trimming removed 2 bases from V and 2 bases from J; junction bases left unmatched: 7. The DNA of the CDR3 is TGTGCCAGCAGCTTATCTCTAGGACTAGCGCCCTACGAGCAGTACTTC. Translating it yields CASSLSLGLAPYEQYF.

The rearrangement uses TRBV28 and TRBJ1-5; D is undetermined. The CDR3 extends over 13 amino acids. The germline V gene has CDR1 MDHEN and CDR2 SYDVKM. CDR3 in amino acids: CATVNVVNQPQHF. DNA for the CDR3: TGTGCAACAGTTAACGTCGTGAATCAGCCCCAGCATTTT.

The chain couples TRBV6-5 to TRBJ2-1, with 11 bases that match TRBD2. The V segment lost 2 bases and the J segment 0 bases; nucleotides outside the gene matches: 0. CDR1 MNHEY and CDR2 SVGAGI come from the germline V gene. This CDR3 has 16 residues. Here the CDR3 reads CASSYTSGSSYNEQFF. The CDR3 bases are TGTGCCAGCAGTTACACTAGCGGGAGCTCCTACAATGAGCAGTTCTTC.

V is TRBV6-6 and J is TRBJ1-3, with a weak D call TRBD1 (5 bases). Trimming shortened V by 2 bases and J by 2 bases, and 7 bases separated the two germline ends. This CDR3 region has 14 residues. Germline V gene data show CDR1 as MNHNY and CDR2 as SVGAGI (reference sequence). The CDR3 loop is CASSYGGTGNTIYF. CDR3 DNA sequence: TGTGCCAGCAGTTACGGGGGGACTGGAAACACCATATATTTT.

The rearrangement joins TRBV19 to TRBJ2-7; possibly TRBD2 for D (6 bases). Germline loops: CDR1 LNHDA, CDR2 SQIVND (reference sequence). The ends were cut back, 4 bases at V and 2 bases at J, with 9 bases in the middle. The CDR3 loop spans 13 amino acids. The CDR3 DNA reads TGTGCCAGTAGTACGGGGGTTACCTACGAGCAGTACTTC. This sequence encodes CASSTGVTYEQYF.

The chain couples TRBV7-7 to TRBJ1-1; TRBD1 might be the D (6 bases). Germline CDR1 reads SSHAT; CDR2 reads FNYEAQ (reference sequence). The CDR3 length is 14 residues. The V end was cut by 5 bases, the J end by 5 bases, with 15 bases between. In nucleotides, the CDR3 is TGTGCCAGCAGCCCCGACTCGAGGGGGACTGAAGCTTTCTTT. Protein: CASSPDSRGTEAFF.

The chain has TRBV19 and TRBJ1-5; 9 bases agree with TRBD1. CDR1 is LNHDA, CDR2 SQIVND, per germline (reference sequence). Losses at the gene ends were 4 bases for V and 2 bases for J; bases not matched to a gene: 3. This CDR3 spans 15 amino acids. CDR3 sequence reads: CASSTTGGGNQPQHF. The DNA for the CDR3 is TGTGCCAGTAGTACGACAGGGGGGGGCAATCAGCCCCAGCATTTT.

Written as DNA, the CDR3 is TGTGCCAGCAGCAAGGGCCAAGTGACCAGCAATCAGCCCCAGCATTTT. It codes for CASSKGQVTSNQPQHF. This sequence joins TRBV21-1 and TRBJ1-5; the D call in the table, TRBD1, was not verified against the DNA. TRBV21-1 counts as a pseudogene. The CDR3 extends over 16 amino acids.

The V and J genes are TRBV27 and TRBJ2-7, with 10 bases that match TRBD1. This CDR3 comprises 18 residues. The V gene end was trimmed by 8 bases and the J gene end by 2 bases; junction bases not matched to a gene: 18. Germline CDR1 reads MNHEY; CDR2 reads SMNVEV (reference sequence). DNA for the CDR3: TGTGCCAGCCTCGATGTGACAGGGGGCGCGGGTCGTACCTACGAGCAGTACTTC. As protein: CASLDVTGGAGRTYEQYF.

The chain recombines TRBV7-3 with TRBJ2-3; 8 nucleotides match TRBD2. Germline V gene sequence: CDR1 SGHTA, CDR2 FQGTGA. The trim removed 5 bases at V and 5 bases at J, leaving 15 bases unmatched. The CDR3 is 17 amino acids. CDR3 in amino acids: CASSQRTSPSGGDTQYF. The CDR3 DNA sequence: TGTGCCAGCAGCCAGCGGACTAGCCCCTCCGGAGGAGATACGCAGTATTTT.

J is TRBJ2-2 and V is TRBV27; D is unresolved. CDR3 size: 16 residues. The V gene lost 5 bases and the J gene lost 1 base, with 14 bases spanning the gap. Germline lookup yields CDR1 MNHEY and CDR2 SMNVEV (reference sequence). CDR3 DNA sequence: TGTGCCAGCAGTCTGAGGAGTTTCCGGAACACCGGGGAGCTGTTTTTT. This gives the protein CASSLRSFRNTGELFF.

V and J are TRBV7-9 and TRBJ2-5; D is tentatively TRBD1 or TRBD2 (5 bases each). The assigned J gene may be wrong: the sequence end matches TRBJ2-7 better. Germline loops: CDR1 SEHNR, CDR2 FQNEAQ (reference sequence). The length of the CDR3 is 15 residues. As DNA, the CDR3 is TGTGCCAGCAGCCACTTCGAGGGGAGCCCCTACGAGCAGTACTTC. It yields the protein CASSHFEGSPYEQYF.

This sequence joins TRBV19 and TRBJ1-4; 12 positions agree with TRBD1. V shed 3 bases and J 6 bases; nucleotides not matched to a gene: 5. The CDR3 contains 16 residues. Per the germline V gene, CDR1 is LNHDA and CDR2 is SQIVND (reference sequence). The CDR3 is CASSIGDRGQDEKLFF. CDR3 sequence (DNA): TGTGCCAGTAGTATTGGGGACAGGGGGCAAGATGAAAAACTGTTTTTT.

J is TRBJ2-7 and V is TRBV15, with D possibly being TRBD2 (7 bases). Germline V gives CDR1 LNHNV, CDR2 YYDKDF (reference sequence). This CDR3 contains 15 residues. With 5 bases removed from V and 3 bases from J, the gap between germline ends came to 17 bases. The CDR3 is CATSPEGGPIYEQYF. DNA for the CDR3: TGTGCCACCAGCCCGGAGGGGGGGCCTATCTACGAGCAGTACTTC.

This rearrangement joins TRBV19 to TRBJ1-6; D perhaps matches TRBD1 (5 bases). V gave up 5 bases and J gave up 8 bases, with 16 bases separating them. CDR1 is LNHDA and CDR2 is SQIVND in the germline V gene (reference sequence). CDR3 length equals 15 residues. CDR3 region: CASSPDGGDYSPLHF. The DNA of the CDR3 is TGTGCCAGTAGTCCCGACGGGGGAGACTATTCACCCCTCCACTTT.